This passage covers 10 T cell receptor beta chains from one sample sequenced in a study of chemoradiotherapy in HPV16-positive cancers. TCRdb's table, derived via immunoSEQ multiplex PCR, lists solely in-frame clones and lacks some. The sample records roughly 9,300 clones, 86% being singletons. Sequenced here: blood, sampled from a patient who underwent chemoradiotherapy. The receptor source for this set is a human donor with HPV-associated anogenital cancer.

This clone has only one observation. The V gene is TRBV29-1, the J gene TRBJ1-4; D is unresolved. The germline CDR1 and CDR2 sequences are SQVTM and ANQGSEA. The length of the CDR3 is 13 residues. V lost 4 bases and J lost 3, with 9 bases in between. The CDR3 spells CSVARSANEKLFF. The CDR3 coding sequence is TGCAGCGTTGCCCGGTCGGCTAATGAAAAACTGTTTTTT.

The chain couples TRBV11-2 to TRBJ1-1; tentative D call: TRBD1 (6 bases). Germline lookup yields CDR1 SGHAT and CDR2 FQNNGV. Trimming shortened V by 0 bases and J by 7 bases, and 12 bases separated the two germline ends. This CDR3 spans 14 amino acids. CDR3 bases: TGTGCCAGCAGCTTAGATCGGCAGGGGCTTGAAGCTTTCTTT. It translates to CASSLDRQGLEAFF.

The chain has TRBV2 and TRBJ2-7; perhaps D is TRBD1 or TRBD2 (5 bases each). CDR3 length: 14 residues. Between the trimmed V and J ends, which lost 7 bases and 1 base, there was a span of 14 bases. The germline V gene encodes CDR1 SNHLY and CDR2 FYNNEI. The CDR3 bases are TGTGCCAGCAACGGCTGGGACCGGTCCTACGAGCAGTACTTC. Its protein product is CASNGWDRSYEQYF.

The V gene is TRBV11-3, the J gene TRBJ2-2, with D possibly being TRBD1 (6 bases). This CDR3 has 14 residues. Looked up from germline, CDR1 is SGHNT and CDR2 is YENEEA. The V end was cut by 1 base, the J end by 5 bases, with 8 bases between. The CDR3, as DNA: TGTGCCAGCAGCTTAGGCACAGGGACCGGGGAGCTGTTTTTT. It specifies CASSLGTGTGELFF. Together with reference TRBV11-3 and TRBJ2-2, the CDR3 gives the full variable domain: EAGVVQSPRYKIIEKKQPVAFWCNPISGHNTLYWYLQNLGQGPELLIRYENEEAVDDSQLPKDRFSAERLKGVDSTLKIQPAELGDSAVYLCASSLGTGTGELFFGEGSRLTVL.

Written as DNA, the CDR3 is TGCGCCAGCAGCTTGGCCGGGAATCTTAATGAGCAGTTCTTC. Translated: CASSLAGNLNEQFF. The chain combines TRBV5-1 with TRBJ2-1, with a tentative D call TRBD2 (5 bases). CDR3 size: 14 residues. Germline V gene sequence: CDR1 SGHRS, CDR2 YFSETQ. The germline V and J ends were trimmed by 0 bases and 7 bases, with 11 bases remaining between them.

CDR3 sequence reads: CSVRRGGANYGYTF. For the CDR3, the DNA is TGCAGCGTCCGACGGGGGGGAGCTAACTATGGCTACACCTTC. The V call is TRBV29-1, the J call TRBJ1-2; perhaps TRBD1 as D (5 bases). Germline loops: CDR1 SQVTM, CDR2 ANQGSEA. The CDR3 consists of 14 residues. V lost 6 bases, J lost 0 bases, and 14 bases lay in between.

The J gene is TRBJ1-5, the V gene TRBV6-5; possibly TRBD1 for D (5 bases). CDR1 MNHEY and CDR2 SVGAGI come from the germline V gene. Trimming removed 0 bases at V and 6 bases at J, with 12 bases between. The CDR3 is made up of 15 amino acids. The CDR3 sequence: CASSYSRWGGQPQHF. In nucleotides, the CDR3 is TGTGCCAGCAGTTACTCGAGGTGGGGCGGTCAGCCCCAGCATTTT.

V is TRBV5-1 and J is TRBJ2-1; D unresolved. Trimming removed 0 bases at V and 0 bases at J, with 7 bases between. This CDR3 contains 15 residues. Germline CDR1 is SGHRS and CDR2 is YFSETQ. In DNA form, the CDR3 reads TGCGCCAGCAGCTTGGAGGCAAGCTCCTACAATGAGCAGTTCTTC. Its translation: CASSLEASSYNEQFF.

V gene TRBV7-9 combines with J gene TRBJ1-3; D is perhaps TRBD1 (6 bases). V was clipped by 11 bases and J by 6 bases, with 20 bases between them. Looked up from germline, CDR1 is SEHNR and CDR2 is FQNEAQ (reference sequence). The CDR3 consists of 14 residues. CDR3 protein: CAAGNDRTENTIYF. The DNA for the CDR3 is TGTGCCGCCGGTAACGACAGGACGGAAAACACCATATATTTT.

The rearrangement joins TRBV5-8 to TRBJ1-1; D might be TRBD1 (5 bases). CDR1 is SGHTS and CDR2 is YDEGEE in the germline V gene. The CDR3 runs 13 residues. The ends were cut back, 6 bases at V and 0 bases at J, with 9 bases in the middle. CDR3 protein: CASTRQMNTEAFF. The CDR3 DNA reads TGTGCCAGCACCCGACAGATGAACACTGAAGCTTTCTTT.